This T cell receptor beta chain was sequenced for a study of blood T cell repertoires in COVID-19. Turning to the study itself: T cells, B-cell-depleted T cells, or PBMCs provided the cDNA or gDNA that served as material.

The assay was immunoSEQ multiplex PCR, and TCRdb's table has in-frame clones only and misses some. The sample shows some 230,000 clones, approximately 81% of them seen only once. CDR3 length equals 12 residues. In germline, CDR1 is LNHDA, CDR2 SQIVND (reference sequence). The ends were cut back, 8 bases at V and 13 bases at J, with 18 bases in the middle. This clonotype originated in a man aged 45-60 years who had recovered from COVID-19. Sequencing was done on a sample of peripheral blood. The rearrangement joins TRBV19 to TRBJ2-1, with D maybe TRBD1 (6 bases). DNA of the CDR3: TGTGCCAGTGTGGCAGGGGCAGGCGAACAGTTCTTC. This codes for CASVAGAGEQFF.